This T cell receptor (beta chain) was profiled in a study of cytomegalovirus exposure and HLA in healthy donors. Study-wide results and limits: Among the sequence variants, a highly shared cluster was likely an artifact of sequencing.

This CDR3 spans 15 amino acids. Per the germline V gene, CDR1 is SGHRS and CDR2 is YFSETQ. The primer mix had 60 Vbeta and 13 Jbeta primers. Here immunoSEQ multiplex PCR was the method, and the copy in TCRdb shows in-frame clones only, minus some. This sample's clone table lists about 130,000 clones. In regard to this clone: Its antigen remains unknown.

The sequencing input was PBMCs. The clonotype comes from a man aged 18 to 35 in good health and CMV-seronegative. V gene TRBV5-1 combines with J gene TRBJ2-5, with TRBD1 matching 9 bases. The DNA end is more similar to TRBJ2-7, so the J call may be wrong. In DNA, the CDR3 is TGCGCCAGCAGCTTGTTAAGGACAGGGGTTGACGAGCAGTACTTC. This translates into CASSLLRTGVDEQYF.